The 14 T cell receptor beta chains given below trace back to one sample, sequenced in a study of blood T cell repertoires in COVID-19. The assay was immunoSEQ multiplex PCR, and TCRdb's table has in-frame clones only and misses some. The data contain around 220,000 clones, roughly 80% of them seen just once; the ten biggest clones take up approximately 5%. The sequenced sample was peripheral blood. The receptors come from a human donor in a cohort sampled during active COVID-19.

This sequence joins TRBV11-2 and TRBJ2-5, with a tentative D call TRBD1 (6 bases). Per germline, CDR1 SGHAT and CDR2 FQNNGV. The CDR3 contains 13 residues. V lost 4 bases and J lost 4, with 10 bases in between. In DNA, the CDR3 is TGTGCCAGCAGCTCAGGACAGTCAGAGACCCAGTACTTC. This translates into CASSSGQSETQYF. Using reference TRBV11-2 and TRBJ2-5 for the parts outside the CDR3, the full variable domain is EAGVAQSPRYKIIEKRQSVAFWCNPISGHATLYWYQQILGQGPKLLIQFQNNGVVDDSQLPKDRFSAERLKGVDSTLKIQPAKLEDSAVYLCASSSGQSETQYFGPGTRLLVL.

The CDR3 region has the DNA TGTGCCAGCAGCGACCGAAAGACCCGGGACAGGGCAGCAGATACGCAGTATTTT. Translated: CASSDRKTRDRAADTQYF. The V call is TRBV7-9, the J call TRBJ2-3; 9 bases are a match to TRBD1. The CDR3 has 18 amino acids. Trimming cost V 5 bases and J 4 bases; bases outside gene matches: 16. CDR1 is SEHNR, CDR2 FQNEAQ, per germline (reference sequence).

The chain carries TRBV10-3 and TRBJ1-1, with a weak D call TRBD1 (6 bases). The CDR3 sequence is 11 residues long. Germline V gene lookup returns CDR1 ENHRY and CDR2 SYGVKD. With 6 bases removed from V and 7 bases from J, the gap between germline ends came to 9 bases. CDR3 DNA sequence: TGTGCCATCAGCCGACAGGATGAAGCTTTCTTT. Its translation: CAISRQDEAFF.

V is TRBV24-1 and J is TRBJ2-3; TRBD2 matches 13 bases. Germline CDR1 reads KGHDR; CDR2 reads SFDVKD. This CDR3 comprises 18 residues. V shed 3 bases and J 3 bases; nucleotides not matched to a gene: 8. DNA of the CDR3: TGTGCCACCAGTGATGGGACTAGCGGGATGGGTCTTACAGATACGCAGTATTTT. This encodes CATSDGTSGMGLTDTQYF.

V and J are TRBV30 and TRBJ2-1; D gene uncertain. V lost 2 bases and J lost 8, with 7 bases in between. The CDR3 is 11 residues long. Germline V gene sequence: CDR1 GTSNPN, CDR2 SVGIG (reference sequence). The CDR3 loop reads CAWSYSDEQFF. Here the CDR3 DNA reads TGTGCCTGGAGTTATTCCGATGAGCAGTTCTTC.

This chain uses TRBV18 with TRBJ1-5; no definite D call. Between the trimmed V and J ends, which lost 3 bases and 1 base, there was a span of 10 bases. Germline V gives CDR1 KGHSH, CDR2 LQKENI. The CDR3 extends over 15 amino acids. This CDR3 reads CASSPARGSNQPQHF. The CDR3 DNA sequence: TGTGCCAGCTCACCCGCCCGGGGAAGCAATCAGCCCCAGCATTTT.

This clone was observed a few times. This chain links TRBV7-9 with TRBJ2-7; 8 bases agree with TRBD1. This CDR3 spans 12 amino acids. V shed 1 base and J 9 bases; nucleotides not matched to a gene: 2. Germline V lookup: CDR1 SEHNR, CDR2 FQNEAQ (reference sequence). In nucleotides, the CDR3 is TGTGCCAGCAGCTTAGACAGGGGGTCGCAGTACTTC. It specifies CASSLDRGSQYF.

The chain combines TRBV6-5 with TRBJ1-2; TRBD1 might be the D (6 bases). This CDR3 is 15 amino acids long. V shed 4 bases and J shed 4 bases, with 16 bases lying between them. CDR1 and CDR2 (germline): MNHEY, SVGAGI. The CDR3 sequence: CASSFQTGISYGYTF. Here the CDR3 DNA reads TGTGCCAGCAGTTTTCAAACAGGGATAAGCTATGGCTACACCTTC.

This clone was seen once. V gene TRBV28 combines with J gene TRBJ1-1; perhaps TRBD1 as D (5 bases). CDR3 length: 14 residues. The germline CDR1 and CDR2 sequences are MDHEN and SYDVKM. V shed 2 bases and J shed 5 bases, with 12 bases lying between them. In nucleotides, the CDR3 is TGTGCCAGCAGTTTAGGGATGCGGGGGACTGAAGCTTTCTTT. This translates into CASSLGMRGTEAFF.

This chain links TRBV6-1 with TRBJ2-5; TRBD2 aligns across 11 bases. The CDR3 is made up of 18 amino acids. V lost 4 bases, J lost 2 bases, and 12 bases stayed unmatched. Germline V gene data show CDR1 as MNHNS and CDR2 as SASEGT. The CDR3 loop is CASSVELAGGPWQETQYF. CDR3 DNA: TGTGCCAGCAGTGTGGAGTTAGCGGGAGGGCCGTGGCAAGAGACCCAGTACTTC.

This chain connects TRBV30 to TRBJ2-1, with D maybe TRBD1 (6 bases). The CDR3 totals 15 residues. V lost 0 bases and J 1 base, leaving 10 bases between the germline ends. Per germline, CDR1 GTSNPN and CDR2 SVGIG (reference sequence). In nucleotides, the CDR3 is TGTGCCTGGAGTGTGGAGGACAGTTCCTACAATGAGCAGTTCTTC. Encoded protein: CAWSVEDSSYNEQFF.

The CDR3 here is CASSPQGGYTEAFF. The CDR3 DNA is TGTGCCAGCAGTCCACAGGGGGGGTACACTGAAGCTTTCTTT. This chain uses TRBV27 with TRBJ1-1, with 8 bases matching TRBD1. V lost 5 bases, J lost 3 bases, and 5 bases stayed unmatched. Germline CDR1 is MNHEY and CDR2 is SMNVEV (reference sequence). The CDR3 spans 14 residues.

The V and J genes are TRBV28 and TRBJ1-2, with 9 bases that match TRBD1. This CDR3 has 16 residues. The trim removed 3 bases at V and 3 bases at J, leaving 8 bases unmatched. The germline V gene has CDR1 MDHEN and CDR2 SYDVKM. The CDR3 protein is CASSFRAGTGYYGYTF. For the CDR3, the DNA is TGTGCCAGCAGTTTCCGAGCCGGGACAGGGTACTATGGCTACACCTTC.

In its sample, this clone was seen once. The rearrangement joins TRBV4-2 to TRBJ1-4, with TRBD1 matching over 8 bases. The CDR3 contains 15 residues. J was trimmed by 4 bases and V by 4 bases; bases with no gene match: 5. Per germline, CDR1 LGHNA and CDR2 YNFKEQ. In nucleotides, the CDR3 is TGTGCCAGCAGCCCGAACGACAGGGGTAATGAAAAACTGTTTTTT. Translation gives CASSPNDRGNEKLFF.